The 4 T cell receptor beta chains below come from one sample, sequenced in a study of T cells in localized non-small cell lung cancer. Generated by immunoSEQ multiplex PCR, the TCRdb table keeps only in-frame clones and is missing some. In the table there are under 95,000 clones, 80% of which are singletons. The material was peripheral blood, obtained before any cancer treatment. These receptors came from a female donor over 55 with stage I lung adenocarcinoma.

The sample holds a few counts of this clone. This chain's CDR3 is CASSFRGYEQYF. Written as DNA, the CDR3 is TGTGCCAGCAGCTTCAGGGGATACGAGCAGTACTTC. The V gene is TRBV7-8, the J gene TRBJ2-7, with a tentative D call TRBD1 (6 bases). Germline CDR1 and CDR2: SGHVS and FQNEAQ. Between the trimmed V and J ends, which lost 3 bases and 4 bases, there was a span of 7 bases. This CDR3 has 12 residues.

The chain is built from TRBV6-1 and TRBJ1-1; D gene ambiguous. Germline V gene lookup returns CDR1 MNHNS and CDR2 SASEGT. V lost 4 bases and J lost 0, with 9 bases in between. This CDR3 comprises 14 residues. CDR3 in amino acids: CASSGPSVNTEAFF. The CDR3 nucleotides read TGTGCCAGCAGTGGCCCCAGTGTGAACACTGAAGCTTTCTTT.

The chain couples TRBV6-5 to TRBJ2-1; tentatively, D is TRBD1 (5 bases). CDR3 length equals 15 residues. The V and J ends lost 5 bases and 3 bases respectively, with 14 bases between them. Germline V lookup: CDR1 MNHEY, CDR2 SVGAGI. CDR3 DNA: TGTGCCAGCAGTGCACAGGCTTCGGGCTACAATGAGCAGTTCTTC. Translating gives CASSAQASGYNEQFF.

The V and J genes are TRBV16 and TRBJ1-2, with D maybe TRBD1 (6 bases). V was shortened by 3 bases and J by 4 bases, with 15 bases between the two germline ends. The CDR3 runs to 15 residues. The germline V gene has CDR1 KGHSY and CDR2 FQNENV. The CDR3 region is CASSQSTGSGYGYTF. DNA of the CDR3: TGTGCCAGCAGCCAGTCAACAGGGTCTGGCTATGGCTACACCTTC.